Presented here are 29 T cell receptor beta chains from one specimen sequenced in a study of blood T cell repertoires in COVID-19. Some clones are missing from TCRdb's copy, which holds only in-frame ones; the method was immunoSEQ multiplex PCR. The repertoire holds approximately 150,000 clones, 75% to 85% seen once, with 10% to 13% in the top ten. The sample consisted of peripheral blood. These receptors were taken from a man between 60 and 75 years old with active or convalescent COVID-19.

The chain couples TRBV29-1 to TRBJ1-2; 9 bases agree with TRBD1. Germline values: CDR1 SQVTM, CDR2 ANQGSEA. This CDR3 has 12 amino acids. The V and J ends lost 7 bases and 6 bases, in that order; junction bases with no gene match: 6. This chain's CDR3 is CSGGQGQDGYTF. In DNA form, the CDR3 reads TGCAGCGGCGGACAGGGGCAGGATGGCTACACCTTC. Variable domain in full (rest from reference TRBV29-1 and TRBJ1-2): SAVISQKPSRDICQRGTSLTIQCQVDSQVTMMFWYRQQPGQSLTLIATANQGSEATYESGFVIDKFPISRPNLTFSTLTVSNMSPEDSSIYLCSGGQGQDGYTFGSGTRLTVV.

V and J are TRBV18 and TRBJ2-5, with TRBD2 matching over 7 bases. The CDR3 consists of 16 residues. The V gene end was trimmed by 2 bases and the J gene end by 5 bases; junction bases not matched to a gene: 11. Germline V gene data show CDR1 as KGHSH and CDR2 as LQKENI. The CDR3 reads CASSPSNFGRSETQYF. The CDR3 DNA follows: TGTGCCAGCTCACCAAGTAACTTCGGGAGGTCGGAGACCCAGTACTTC.

V is TRBV5-1 and J is TRBJ2-5; D gene unclear. V shed 0 bases and J shed 1 base, with 7 bases lying between them. Germline loops: CDR1 SGHRS, CDR2 YFSETQ. The CDR3 totals 14 residues. The CDR3 loop reads CASSLVLSQETQYF. In DNA, the CDR3 is TGCGCCAGCAGCTTGGTCCTAAGCCAAGAGACCCAGTACTTC.

This chain uses TRBV7-9 with TRBJ1-2, with 9 bases that match TRBD1. The V gene end was trimmed by 2 bases and the J gene end by 11 bases; junction bases not matched to a gene: 6. This CDR3 has 13 residues. Germline V gene lookup returns CDR1 SEHNR and CDR2 FQNEAQ (reference sequence). The CDR3 DNA is TGTGCCAGCAGCTTACGATTGGGACAGGGTTACACCTTC. This codes for CASSLRLGQGYTF.

This rearrangement joins TRBV29-1 to TRBJ2-7; tentatively, D is TRBD1 (6 bases). V lost 7 bases and J 7 bases, leaving 20 bases between the germline ends. CDR1 SQVTM and CDR2 ANQGSEA come from the germline V gene. CDR3 size: 13 residues. The CDR3 spells CSDPPGESQEQYF. CDR3 DNA sequence: TGCAGCGACCCCCCAGGGGAATCTCAGGAGCAGTACTTC.

The chain combines TRBV24-1 with TRBJ2-1; D not resolved. Trimming cost V 9 bases and J 5 bases, with 10 bases left between them. This CDR3 spans 12 amino acids. The germline V gene has CDR1 KGHDR and CDR2 SFDVKD. As DNA, the CDR3 is TGTGCCACCTCCGGGTGGAACAATGAGCAGTTCTTC. Translation: CATSGWNNEQFF.

This clone has just a few counts. This chain links TRBV6-5 with TRBJ2-2; D may be TRBD1 (5 bases). Trimming stripped 5 bases from V and 0 bases from J, with 7 bases between. Germline V CDR1 and CDR2: MNHEY, SVGAGI. The CDR3 covers 14 residues. The CDR3: CASSTTANTGELFF. The CDR3 region has the DNA TGTGCCAGCAGTACGACAGCGAACACCGGGGAGCTGTTTTTT.

This sequence joins TRBV4-1 and TRBJ1-2; no definite D call. The CDR3 length is 14 residues. CDR1 is MGHRA, CDR2 YSYEKL, per germline. V shed 1 base and J shed 3 bases, with 9 bases lying between them. The DNA for the CDR3 is TGCGCCAGCAGCCAAGGAAACGGAGACTATGGCTACACCTTC. Translated: CASSQGNGDYGYTF.

The chain is built from TRBV6-5 and TRBJ1-3; D is unclear. This CDR3 is built from 13 residues. Germline V gene lookup returns CDR1 MNHEY and CDR2 SVGAGI. Trimming took off 7 bases at V and 4 bases at J, with 11 bases between the two ends. CDR3 protein: CASTNEQGNTIYF. DNA of the CDR3: TGTGCCAGCACCAACGAACAGGGAAACACCATATATTTT.

The chain links TRBV5-1 to TRBJ1-2; D is possibly TRBD1 (5 bases). The germline V gene has CDR1 SGHRS and CDR2 YFSETQ. V was pared by 1 base and J by 2 bases, with 9 bases between. This CDR3 has 14 residues. The CDR3 nucleotides are TGCGCCAGCAGCTTGTCTACAGGCAACTATGGCTACACCTTC. This translates into CASSLSTGNYGYTF.

This clone has ten or more counts. The rearrangement links TRBV14 to TRBJ1-2; 7 bases are shared with TRBD1. CDR3 length: 15 amino acids. Germline CDR1 is SGHDN and CDR2 is FVKESK. J was trimmed by 3 bases and V by 3 bases; bases with no gene match: 7. The CDR3 loop reads CASSHGQVRDYGYTF. CDR3 DNA sequence: TGTGCCAGCAGCCATGGACAGGTCCGTGACTATGGCTACACCTTC.

The rearrangement uses TRBV29-1 and TRBJ2-7, with 9 bases aligning to TRBD1. Losses at the gene ends were 0 bases for V and 3 bases for J; bases not matched to a gene: 9. The CDR3 runs to 16 residues. The germline CDR1 and CDR2 sequences are SQVTM and ANQGSEA. The DNA of the CDR3 is TGCAGCGTTGAAGAGTCGTTGGGGGACAGGGACTACGAGCAGTACTTC. It codes for CSVEESLGDRDYEQYF.

This sequence joins TRBV13 and TRBJ1-1; D remains ambiguous. CDR1 PRHDT and CDR2 FYEKMQ come from the germline V gene (reference sequence). Trimming removed 3 bases at V and 0 bases at J, with 5 bases between. The CDR3 length is 13 residues. The CDR3 spells CASSFQMNTEAFF. CDR3 nucleotides: TGTGCCAGCAGCTTCCAGATGAACACTGAAGCTTTCTTT.

In DNA form, the CDR3 reads TGCGCCAGCAGCCCGGACAGTGGGGCTTCACCCCTCCACTTT. This codes for CASSPDSGASPLHF. The V call is TRBV5-1, the J call TRBJ1-6; possibly TRBD1 for D (6 bases). Germline values: CDR1 SGHRS, CDR2 YFSETQ. V lost 4 bases and J 9 bases, leaving 14 bases between the germline ends. This CDR3 has 14 amino acids.

The chain is built from TRBV5-8 and TRBJ1-4; TRBD1 aligns across 10 bases. V was pared by 4 bases and J by 8 bases, with 8 bases of the junction left unmatched. This CDR3 is built from 15 residues. Germline V gene sequence: CDR1 SGHTS, CDR2 YDEGEE. The CDR3 DNA sequence: TGTGCCAGCAGCACCGACAGGGGGCGTTGGGAAAAACTGTTTTTT. Protein: CASSTDRGRWEKLFF.

This clone was seen a handful of times. The chain combines TRBV3-1 (or the pseudogene TRBV3-2) with TRBJ2-7; 9 bases agree with TRBD1. The CDR3 sequence is 13 residues long. Germline CDR1 is LGHDT and CDR2 is YNNKEL (reference sequence). V trimming: 4 bases; J trimming: 6 bases; junction bases outside the gene matches: 4. CDR3 nucleotides: TGTGCCAGCAGCCTATTGACAGGGGGCGAGCAGTACTTC. Translated: CASSLLTGGEQYF.

J is TRBJ2-2 and V is TRBV2, with D perhaps TRBD1 (5 bases). CDR1 and CDR2 (germline): SNHLY, FYNNEI. V shed 6 bases and J shed 0 bases, with 11 bases lying between them. This CDR3 is 15 amino acids long. CDR3 in amino acids: CASSRTPPNTGELFF. DNA for the CDR3: TGTGCCAGCAGCCGGACACCCCCGAACACCGGGGAGCTGTTTTTT.

This clone was found once. The chain combines TRBV10-2 with TRBJ2-7, with TRBD1 matching 7 bases. V gave up 3 bases and J gave up 7 bases; unmatched junction bases: 6. From germline, CDR1 is WSHSY and CDR2 SAAADI. This CDR3 is 13 amino acids long. This chain's CDR3 is CASSDPGQTEQYV. The CDR3 region has the DNA TGCGCCAGCAGTGACCCGGGACAGACGGAGCAGTACGTC.

J is TRBJ1-2 and V is TRBV6-1; possible D gene TRBD1, 6 bases. Germline-derived CDR1 and CDR2 are MNHNS and SASEGT. The length of the CDR3 is 14 residues. V was pared by 1 base and J by 0 bases, with 6 bases between. CDR3: CASSEGTANYGYTF. CDR3 in DNA: TGTGCCAGCAGTGAAGGGACAGCTAACTATGGCTACACCTTC.

The V gene is TRBV9, the J gene TRBJ1-1; D perhaps matches TRBD1 (6 bases). The germline V and J ends were trimmed by 4 bases and 2 bases, with 12 bases remaining between them. Looked up from germline, CDR1 is SGDLS and CDR2 is YYNGEE. The CDR3 is 14 residues long. The CDR3 reads CASSPGGRNTEAFF. The CDR3 DNA follows: TGTGCCAGCAGCCCCGGGGGGCGCAACACTGAAGCTTTCTTT.

The rearrangement links TRBV7-9 to TRBJ1-4; 10 bases align to TRBD1. CDR1 is SEHNR, CDR2 FQNEAQ, per germline (reference sequence). The CDR3 contains 15 residues. The trim removed 5 bases at V and 9 bases at J, leaving 9 bases unmatched. CDR3 nucleotide sequence: TGTGCCAGCAGCCTCGGACAGGGGGGAATGAAAAAACTGTTTTTT. Protein sequence: CASSLGQGGMKKLFF.

There are a few counts of this clone. V gene TRBV27 combines with J gene TRBJ2-7, with 7 bases fitting TRBD1. The CDR3 is 15 amino acids. Trimming took 2 bases from V and 5 from J; bases not matched to a gene: 9. The germline V gene has CDR1 MNHEY and CDR2 SMNVEV (reference sequence). CDR3 sequence (DNA): TGTGCCAGCAGTTTAATCCCAGGGGGTATCGACGAGCAGTACTTC. This gives the protein CASSLIPGGIDEQYF.

The chain recombines TRBV7-8 with TRBJ2-3, with 9 bases lining up with TRBD1. The CDR3 sequence is 17 residues long. Germline V gene sequence: CDR1 SGHVS, CDR2 FQNEAQ. V was clipped by 5 bases and J by 5 bases; unmatched bases: 14. In DNA form, the CDR3 reads TGTGCCAGCAGCCTAGGGACAGGGATCGGGATGGTAGATACGCAGTATTTT. Translation gives CASSLGTGIGMVDTQYF.

J is TRBJ2-1 and V is TRBV10-2, with 11 bases matching TRBD2. Per germline, CDR1 WSHSY and CDR2 SAAADI. V was pared by 3 bases and J by 6 bases, with 1 base of the junction left unmatched. This CDR3 is 14 amino acids long. CDR3 in amino acids: CASSDLAGGNEQFF. DNA of the CDR3: TGCGCCAGCAGTGATCTAGCGGGGGGCAATGAGCAGTTCTTC.

This rearrangement joins TRBV19 to TRBJ1-2; 7 bases fit TRBD1. The trim removed 3 bases at V and 1 base at J, leaving 8 bases unmatched. The CDR3 sequence is 16 residues long. Germline V gives CDR1 LNHDA, CDR2 SQIVND (reference sequence). The CDR3 spells CASSMATGARNYGYTF. CDR3 in DNA: TGTGCCAGTAGTATGGCCACAGGGGCGCGTAACTATGGCTACACCTTC.

The V gene is TRBV25-1, the J gene TRBJ2-1; D is perhaps TRBD2 (6 bases). V shed 1 base and J shed 5 bases, with 15 bases lying between them. CDR1 and CDR2 (germline): MGHDK, SYGVNS. The CDR3 is 16 amino acids. In DNA form, the CDR3 reads TGTGCCAGCAGTGAATGGGCTAGCGAAATTAACAATGAGCAGTTCTTC. Amino acids: CASSEWASEINNEQFF.

The V and J genes are TRBV7-9 and TRBJ2-5; 10 positions match TRBD2. Germline V gene data show CDR1 as SEHNR and CDR2 as FQNEAQ (reference sequence). Unmatched junction bases numbered 2, after V lost 3 bases and J lost 1 base. This CDR3 contains 15 residues. CDR3 residues: CASSFRTSGQETQYF. The DNA for the CDR3 is TGTGCCAGCAGCTTTCGGACTAGCGGCCAAGAGACCCAGTACTTC.

This chain uses TRBV10-3 with TRBJ2-3, with TRBD2 as a possible D gene (6 bases). Per germline, CDR1 ENHRY and CDR2 SYGVKD. CDR3 length: 13 amino acids. V was shortened by 6 bases and J by 3 bases, with 10 bases between the two germline ends. The DNA of the CDR3 is TGTGCCATCAGGACTAGTCTTACAGATACGCAGTATTTT. It is translated as CAIRTSLTDTQYF.

This clone was counted once. This chain joins TRBV27 and TRBJ1-1; TRBD1 matches at 11 bases. This CDR3 region has 13 residues. Germline CDR1 is MNHEY and CDR2 is SMNVEV (reference sequence). V was pared by 5 bases and J by 11 bases, with 7 bases of the junction left unmatched. The chain's CDR3 is CASSPGQGASAFF. In DNA form, the CDR3 reads TGTGCCAGCAGTCCCGGACAGGGGGCATCGGCTTTCTTT.